One sample yielded the 20 T cell receptor beta chains listed below, sequenced in a study of blood T cell repertoires in COVID-19. Profiling relied on immunoSEQ multiplex PCR, and the TCRdb table lists in-frame clones only, not all of them. Of about 250,000 clones in the sample, 85% to 95% were seen once. What was sequenced was PBMCs or T cells enriched from blood (not recorded which). These receptors were obtained from a woman aged 18-29 years who had recovered from COVID-19.

This clone was seen a single time. The rearrangement uses TRBV6-1 and TRBJ1-5; D may be TRBD1 (5 bases). The V and J ends lost 2 bases and 0 bases respectively, with 11 bases between them. The V gene's germline CDR1 is MNHNS and CDR2 SASEGT. The CDR3 length is 16 residues. CDR3 sequence reads: CASSEIGEGSNQPQHF. CDR3 coding DNA: TGTGCCAGCAGTGAAATAGGGGAAGGTAGCAATCAGCCCCAGCATTTT.

J is TRBJ1-1 and V is TRBV20-1, with a possible D match to TRBD1 (6 bases). Trimming took off 3 bases at V and 11 bases at J, with 25 bases between the two ends. The germline V gene has CDR1 DFQATT and CDR2 SNEGSKA (reference sequence). This CDR3 is 15 amino acids long. The CDR3 nucleotides read TGCAGTGCTAGTGGCCCTGGGGGGGGGCTGGTGCGCGCTTTCTTT. Its protein is CSASGPGGGLVRAFF.

This clone was seen just once. The chain carries TRBV10-3 and TRBJ1-4; D is perhaps TRBD1 (5 bases). V was cut by 0 bases and J by 8 bases, with 16 bases left in between. The CDR3 is 16 residues long. The germline V gene encodes CDR1 ENHRY and CDR2 SYGVKD. CDR3 amino acids: CAISESQGVVGEKLFF. The CDR3 DNA is TGTGCCATCAGTGAGTCCCAGGGTGTGGTAGGAGAAAAACTGTTTTTT.

This sequence joins TRBV25-1 and TRBJ1-5; no clear D gene. Between the trimmed V and J ends, which lost 7 bases and 7 bases, there was a span of 11 bases. Germline V CDR1 and CDR2: MGHDK, SYGVNS. The CDR3 spans 12 residues. CDR3 nucleotides: TGTGCCAGCAACGGGGTGAGGCAGCCCCAGCATTTT. As protein: CASNGVRQPQHF.

The CDR3 DNA reads TGTGCCAGCTCACCACGGGGACAGAACAATCAGCCCCAGCATTTT. It encodes CASSPRGQNNQPQHF. The rearrangement links TRBV18 to TRBJ1-5; 7 positions match TRBD1. The CDR3 runs 15 residues. From germline, CDR1 is KGHSH and CDR2 LQKENI. After removal of 1 base from V and 3 bases from J, the junction contained 3 bases not matched to a gene.

The genes are TRBV11-2 and TRBJ1-2, with 12 bases aligning to TRBD1. V lost 5 bases, J lost 8 bases, and 15 bases stayed unmatched. Germline values: CDR1 SGHAT, CDR2 FQNNGV. The CDR3 consists of 17 residues. The DNA for the CDR3 is TGTGCCAGCAGCCTTGTCGTCCCGGGACAGGGGGCGAAAGGCTACACCTTC. Translation: CASSLVVPGQGAKGYTF.

Concerning this clone itself: Other nucleotide sequences from this sample produce the same CDR3. This sequence joins TRBV12-3 or TRBV12-4 and TRBJ1-2; D gene ambiguous. This CDR3 is 12 amino acids long. Trimming took off 4 bases at V and 0 bases at J, with 3 bases between the two ends. The CDR3 bases are TGTGCCAGCAGTTCCTCTAACTATGGCTACACCTTC. As protein: CASSSSNYGYTF.

This clone was recorded only once. The V gene is TRBV9, the J gene TRBJ2-1, with 8 bases identical to TRBD2. Trimming removed 4 bases from V and 4 bases from J; junction bases left unmatched: 4. The CDR3 loop spans 14 amino acids. Germline CDR1 and CDR2: SGDLS and YYNGEE. The CDR3 spells CASSLGLAYNEQFF. CDR3 DNA sequence: TGTGCCAGCAGCCTCGGACTAGCTTACAATGAGCAGTTCTTC.

This clone was seen only a few times. Within the sample, other DNA sequences also encode this same CDR3. The V call is TRBV20-1, the J call TRBJ1-2; tentatively, D is TRBD1 (6 bases). From germline, CDR1 is DFQATT and CDR2 SNEGSKA (reference sequence). The CDR3 loop spans 11 amino acids. V lost 6 bases to trimming and J lost 2 bases, with 7 bases between them. The CDR3 nucleotides read TGCAGTGCCACAGGGAACTATGGCTACACCTTC. The encoded protein is CSATGNYGYTF.

This rearrangement joins TRBV2 to TRBJ1-2, with unresolved D. Trimming cost V 1 base and J 2 bases, with 11 bases left between them. The V gene's germline CDR1 is SNHLY and CDR2 FYNNEI. The CDR3 runs to 15 residues. The CDR3 DNA sequence: TGTGCCAGCAGTGAAGACCGAGGGCCCAACTATGGCTACACCTTC. Translation gives CASSEDRGPNYGYTF.

This chain uses TRBV12-5 with TRBJ1-4; 8 bases align to TRBD1. Losses at the gene ends were 7 bases for V and 8 bases for J; bases not matched to a gene: 9. The CDR3 extends over 14 amino acids. Germline CDR1 and CDR2: LGHNT and FRNRAP. CDR3 coding DNA: TGTGCTAGTGCCCCGGACAGGGTCTACGAAAAACTGTTTTTT. Translating gives CASAPDRVYEKLFF.

This CDR3 is CASIPGSGAEAFF. In DNA form, the CDR3 reads TGTGCCAGCATACCGGGCTCAGGGGCTGAAGCTTTCTTT. The chain employs TRBV28 and TRBJ1-1; D perhaps matches TRBD1 (6 bases). Germline CDR1 and CDR2: MDHEN and SYDVKM. The CDR3 totals 13 residues. V was trimmed by 7 bases and J by 6 bases, leaving 15 bases between them.

This clone was found once. The gene calls are TRBV10-2 and TRBJ1-1; D is possibly TRBD1 (5 bases). Trimming left V 6 bases short and J 6 bases short, with 14 bases between. Germline V gene lookup returns CDR1 WSHSY and CDR2 SAAADI. This CDR3 has 13 residues. The CDR3 DNA reads as TGCGCCAGCAGCGGGGGTGTAGCGGCTGAAGCTTTCTTT. Translating gives CASSGGVAAEAFF.

The chain joins TRBV19 to TRBJ2-7; 11 nucleotides agree with TRBD2. Germline V gives CDR1 LNHDA, CDR2 SQIVND (reference sequence). The V segment lost 5 bases and the J segment 2 bases; nucleotides outside the gene matches: 5. The CDR3 has 15 amino acids. The CDR3 sequence is CASSVLAGGTYEQYF. The DNA for the CDR3 is TGTGCCAGTAGTGTCCTAGCGGGAGGAACCTACGAGCAGTACTTC.

The chain combines TRBV18 with TRBJ1-1, with TRBD1 identical over 7 bases. J was trimmed by 3 bases and V by 6 bases; bases with no gene match: 7. Germline values: CDR1 KGHSH, CDR2 LQKENI. The CDR3 sequence is 14 residues long. CDR3 sequence (DNA): TGTGCCAGCTCGGAACAGGGGTGGGACACTGAAGCTTTCTTT. This encodes CASSEQGWDTEAFF.

This clone was seen a single time. The chain combines TRBV28 with TRBJ2-7; D remains unclear. Trimming took 2 bases from V and 2 from J, leaving 10 bases between them. The CDR3 covers 14 residues. Germline V CDR1 and CDR2: MDHEN, SYDVKM. CDR3 nucleotide sequence: TGTGCCAGCAGTTTAAGCCATACGGCCTACGAGCAGTACTTC. Translation gives CASSLSHTAYEQYF.

The chain carries TRBV7-2 and TRBJ1-2; maybe TRBD1 (6 bases). V shed 4 bases and J shed 0 bases, with 18 bases lying between them. The CDR3 consists of 17 residues. Germline lookup yields CDR1 SGHTA and CDR2 FQGNSA. For the CDR3, the DNA is TGTGCCAGCAGCTCCGTAACGACAGGCCCAGCTAACTATGGCTACACCTTC. Its translation is CASSSVTTGPANYGYTF.

The V call is TRBV18, the J call TRBJ2-1; 8 positions agree with TRBD1. J gave up 7 bases and V 5 bases, and 7 bases lay outside the gene matches. The CDR3 is 14 residues long. Germline CDR1 is KGHSH and CDR2 is LQKENI. CDR3 protein: CASSSWTGRNEQFF. In DNA, the CDR3 is TGTGCCAGCTCATCATGGACAGGGAGGAATGAGCAGTTCTTC.

The CDR3 region has the DNA TGCGCCAGCAGCTTGTTGTTAGTCAATGAGCAGTTCTTC. It translates to CASSLLLVNEQFF. The V gene is TRBV5-1, the J gene TRBJ2-1; D remains ambiguous. The CDR3 has 13 residues. Trimming removed 1 base from V and 6 bases from J, with 8 bases in between. Germline assignment: CDR1 SGHRS and CDR2 YFSETQ. Complete variable domain (other parts from reference TRBV5-1 and TRBJ2-1): KAGVTQTPRYLIKTRGQQVTLSCSPISGHRSVSWYQQTPGQGLQFLFEYFSETQRNKGNFPGRFSGRQFSNSRSEMNVSTLELGDSALYLCASSLLLVNEQFFGPGTRLTVL.

The chain recombines TRBV5-4 with TRBJ1-2; 7 nucleotides line up with TRBD1. In germline, CDR1 is SGHNT, CDR2 YYREEE (reference sequence). Trimming cost V 4 bases and J 8 bases; bases outside gene matches: 11. The CDR3 is 14 amino acids. The CDR3 loop is CASSINTGAGGYTF. CDR3 DNA: TGTGCCAGCAGCATTAATACAGGGGCCGGGGGCTACACCTTC.